This TCR beta chain is drawn from a study of blood T cell repertoires in COVID-19. Overall study: The study drew acute and convalescent COVID-19 samples from the United States, Italy and Spain. Sources were T cells, B-cell-depleted T cells, or PBMCs; the material itself was cDNA or gDNA.

Germline V CDR1 and CDR2: MNHEY, SMNVEV (reference sequence). This CDR3 contains 16 residues. V lost 1 base and J lost 8, with 18 bases in between. Original data processing: Reference gene primer amplification gave nucleated cell count estimates. Profiled with immunoSEQ multiplex PCR; TCRdb holds only in-frame clones, not every one. V, J and clone size derive from that table, while D and trimming were established from the DNA sequence. This sample has some 300,000 clones, with around four fifths found just once. The chain employs TRBV27 and TRBJ2-1; D possibly corresponds to TRBD2 (6 bases). The receptor was isolated from a woman between 50 and 59 years old with active or convalescent COVID-19. The sequenced material came from peripheral blood. The CDR3 reads CASSLLGTPKEDEQFF. CDR3 DNA sequence: TGTGCCAGCAGTTTATTGGGGACTCCTAAGGAGGATGAGCAGTTCTTC.